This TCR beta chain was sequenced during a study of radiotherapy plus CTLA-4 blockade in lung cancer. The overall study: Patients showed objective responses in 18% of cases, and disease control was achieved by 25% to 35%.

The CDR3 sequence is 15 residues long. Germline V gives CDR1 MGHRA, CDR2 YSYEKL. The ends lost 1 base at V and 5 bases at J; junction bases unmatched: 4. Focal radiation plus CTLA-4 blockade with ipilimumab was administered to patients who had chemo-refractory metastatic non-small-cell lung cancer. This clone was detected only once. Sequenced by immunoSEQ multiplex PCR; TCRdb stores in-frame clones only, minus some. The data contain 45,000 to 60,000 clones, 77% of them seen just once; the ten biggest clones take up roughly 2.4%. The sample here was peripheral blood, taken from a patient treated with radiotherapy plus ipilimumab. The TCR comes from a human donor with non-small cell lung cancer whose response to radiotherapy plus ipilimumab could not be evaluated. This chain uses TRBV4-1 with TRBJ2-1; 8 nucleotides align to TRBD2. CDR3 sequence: CASSQAGGPDNEQFF. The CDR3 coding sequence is TGCGCCAGCAGCCAAGCGGGAGGGCCAGACAATGAGCAGTTCTTC.